A selection of T cell receptor beta chains follows, all from one sample in a study of human thymus T cells. The data were produced by immunoSEQ multiplex PCR, yet TCRdb's version contains in-frame clones alone and is incomplete. This table holds some 130,000 clones, around 96% found once. The sequenced sample was thymus tissue. Receptors originate from a boy under three years old with a congenital heart defect but otherwise immunologically healthy. Each CDR3 is given without its conserved first and last residue. Only some rows state a clone size, as once, few, many or a class for expanded clones.

clone_size | v_call | cdr3_aa
. | TRBV10-3 | AISEAEAGLRF
. | TRBV28 | ASSHGLAGGPRDSYEQY
once | TRBV5-4 | ASSWTGTGGYQETQY
. | TRBV27 | ASSSAPSGWETQY
. | TRBV5-4 | ASSFHTEAF
few | TRBV9 | ASSVETRSEQF
. | TRBV4-1 | ASSIGGKNIQY
. | TRBV15 | ATSRDIQRNTEAF
. | TRBV4-3 | ASSQEPRGERDSPLH
. | TRBV11-1 | ASSLGGDFSGNTIY
. | TRBV30 | AWSVPPRGENEQF
. | TRBV4-3 | ASSQANEGSTNEKLF
. | TRBV28 | ASSPDRVYEQY
. | TRBV7-2 | ASSLLADSNQPQH
. | TRBV6-4 | ASSHPGLAGGRVLEQY
. | TRBV6-5 | ASSKRGPKNIQY
. | TRBV5-6 | ASSIHRGAGANVLT
once | TRBV18 | ASSLFGPAGGSYNEQF